Each of the 24 T cell receptor beta chains below was sequenced from the same sample in a study of graft-versus-host responses after intestinal transplantation. No antigen is known for these receptors. TCRdb keeps only in-frame clones here, not all; method: immunoSEQ multiplex PCR. Of over 100,000 clones listed, 90% to 95% were seen once; the top ten hold approximately 1%. The sample was unstimulated CD8+ T cells sorted from spleen or lymph node cells, taken before transplant. These receptors were collected from a human donor who was the organ donor for an intestinal transplant.

The chain employs TRBV19 and TRBJ1-5, with a possible D match to TRBD1 (5 bases). The germline V gene encodes CDR1 LNHDA and CDR2 SQIVND (reference sequence). V gave up 3 bases and J gave up 7 bases, with 13 bases separating them. The length of the CDR3 is 14 residues. As DNA, the CDR3 is TGTGCCAGTAGTATCGGCCGGGGGGGACAGCCCCAGCATTTT. It yields the protein CASSIGRGGQPQHF.

The V call is TRBV5-1, the J call TRBJ2-7, with D perhaps matching TRBD2 (5 bases). Germline values: CDR1 SGHRS, CDR2 YFSETQ. The CDR3 runs to 14 residues. With 0 bases removed from V and 2 bases from J, the gap between germline ends came to 9 bases. This CDR3 is CASSLGDYPYEQYF. CDR3 DNA: TGCGCCAGCAGCTTGGGAGACTACCCCTACGAGCAGTACTTC.

V and J are TRBV6-1 and TRBJ2-3; D is uncertain. Germline V gives CDR1 MNHNS, CDR2 SASEGT. The CDR3 covers 15 residues. Trimming removed 3 bases from V and 5 bases from J, with 15 bases in between. The CDR3 sequence: CASSENPRPGDTQYF. In DNA form, the CDR3 reads TGTGCCAGCAGTGAGAATCCTCGCCCGGGAGATACGCAGTATTTT.

The V call is TRBV23-1, the J call TRBJ1-2; no definite D call. TRBV23-1 is placed among ORFs of uncertain function. This CDR3 spans 15 amino acids. With 0 bases removed from V and 4 bases from J, the gap between germline ends came to 12 bases. The CDR3 protein is CASSQSTQDRYGYTF. CDR3 DNA sequence: TGCGCCAGCAGTCAATCGACTCAGGATCGCTATGGCTACACCTTC.

The chain employs TRBV14 and TRBJ1-1, with D uncertain. The CDR3 is 13 residues long. Deletions cut 5 bases from V and 7 bases from J, with 14 bases between. In germline, CDR1 is SGHDN, CDR2 FVKESK. The CDR3 reads CASSGNMWGEAFF. The CDR3 DNA is TGTGCCAGCAGCGGGAACATGTGGGGTGAAGCTTTCTTT.

The chain joins TRBV6-6 to TRBJ2-7; 8 bases align to TRBD2. Germline V gene sequence: CDR1 MNHNY, CDR2 SVGAGI (reference sequence). J lost 6 bases, V lost 2 bases, and 9 bases had no gene match. The CDR3 totals 15 residues. The CDR3 coding sequence is TGTGCCAGCAGTTACATGGGGACTAGTCAGATCGAGCAGTACTTC. It specifies CASSYMGTSQIEQYF.

The genes are TRBV6-5 and TRBJ1-2, with a weak D call TRBD1 (6 bases). The germline V gene has CDR1 MNHEY and CDR2 SVGAGI. Trimming took 5 bases from V and 5 from J, leaving 15 bases between them. The CDR3 covers 14 residues. The CDR3 spells CASSAGGRGYGYTF. CDR3 bases: TGTGCCAGCAGTGCCGGGGGAAGGGGGTATGGCTACACCTTC.

This chain joins TRBV4-3 and TRBJ1-2, with 9 positions matching TRBD1. The junction had 5 bases not matched to a gene; V was cut back by 0 bases and J by 12 bases. This CDR3 is built from 13 residues. Germline loops: CDR1 LGHNA, CDR2 YSLEER. The CDR3, as DNA: TGCGCCAGCAGCCAAGATAGGACAGGGGAGCACACCTTC. Translation gives CASSQDRTGEHTF.

Points on this clone: Given the absence of the conserved phenylalanine or tryptophan at the CDR3 end, a read error is likely. Because the CDR3's place on the DNA is in doubt, the DNA is left out and the CDR3 is given as listed by TCRdb. The chain has TRBV7-3 and TRBJ1-2. The CDR3 adds up to 12 amino acids, both ends counted. CDR1 SGHTA and CDR2 FQGTGA come from the germline V gene. The CDR3 sequence: CASTNLWDGTAY.

The chain joins TRBV12-5 to TRBJ1-1, with 7 bases that match TRBD1. The CDR3 is 13 residues long. Trimming at V came to 7 bases and at J to 4 bases, leaving 6 bases not matched to a gene. Germline V gene data show CDR1 as LGHNT and CDR2 as FRNRAP. CDR3 residues: CASDLTGATEAFF. The CDR3 DNA reads TGTGCTAGTGACTTAACAGGGGCCACTGAAGCTTTCTTT.

The chain is built from TRBV29-1 and TRBJ2-7; D remains unclear. The CDR3 extends over 13 amino acids. CDR1 is SQVTM, CDR2 ANQGSEA, per germline. The germline V and J ends were trimmed by 0 bases and 2 bases, with 8 bases remaining between them. CDR3 nucleotides: TGCAGCGTTGAAGAGGCCGAGACCTACGAGCAGTACTTC. Translated: CSVEEAETYEQYF.

V usage is TRBV6-5 and J usage is TRBJ2-1; 12 nucleotides match TRBD2. The V segment lost 5 bases and the J segment 9 bases; nucleotides outside the gene matches: 5. Per germline, CDR1 MNHEY and CDR2 SVGAGI. The CDR3 extends over 14 amino acids. CDR3 in DNA: TGTGCCAGCAGTGGGACTAGCGGGTGTTGTGAGCAGTTCTTC. This translates into CASSGTSGCCEQFF.

This rearrangement joins TRBV11-2 to TRBJ2-7, with a possible D match to TRBD2 (6 bases). The length of the CDR3 is 14 residues. The germline V gene has CDR1 SGHAT and CDR2 FQNNGV. The V end was cut by 1 base, the J end by 6 bases, with 13 bases between. The CDR3 nucleotides are TGTGCCAGCAGCTTAGCTTCCGGGAGTGGCGAGCAGTACTTC. This translates into CASSLASGSGEQYF.

The V and J genes are TRBV7-2 and TRBJ2-1; D call uncertain. CDR3 length: 12 amino acids. V lost 3 bases, J lost 8 bases, and 8 bases lay in between. The germline V gene has CDR1 SGHTA and CDR2 FQGNSA. The DNA for the CDR3 is TGTGCCAGCAGCTTCCCGGGCTATGAGCAGTTCTTC. Amino acids: CASSFPGYEQFF.

This clone appeared a single time. CDR3 loop: CASSGPTGLEQYF. For the CDR3, the DNA is TGTGCCAGCAGCGGCCCAACGGGACTCGAGCAGTACTTC. V and J are TRBV11-2 and TRBJ2-7; the D gene is possibly TRBD2 (6 bases). Trimming removed 5 bases from V and 6 bases from J, with 14 bases in between. This CDR3 has 13 residues. Germline V lookup: CDR1 SGHAT, CDR2 FQNNGV.

This sequence joins TRBV27 and TRBJ2-3, with 10 bases aligning to TRBD2. Germline V gene data show CDR1 as MNHEY and CDR2 as SMNVEV (reference sequence). The CDR3 extends over 16 amino acids. Unmatched junction bases numbered 4, after V lost 3 bases and J lost 1 base. The CDR3 spells CASSFSLAGGTDTQYF. For the CDR3, the DNA is TGTGCCAGCAGTTTTAGCCTAGCGGGAGGCACAGATACGCAGTATTTT.

The rearrangement uses TRBV25-1 and TRBJ2-1; 7 nucleotides line up with TRBD2. V lost 6 bases to trimming and J lost 4 bases; unmatched junction nucleotides: 18. Germline V lookup: CDR1 MGHDK, CDR2 SYGVNS. The CDR3 has 18 amino acids. Here the CDR3 reads CASSDRNRDYLDYNEQFF. The DNA for the CDR3 is TGTGCCAGCAGCGATCGAAATCGGGACTACCTGGATTACAATGAGCAGTTCTTC.

The V call is TRBV6-5, the J call TRBJ2-3, with 8 positions matching TRBD2. Per the germline V gene, CDR1 is MNHEY and CDR2 is SVGAGI. The CDR3 runs to 14 residues. The V gene end was trimmed by 5 bases and the J gene end by 5 bases; junction bases not matched to a gene: 6. The CDR3 coding sequence is TGTGCCAGCAGTGAGGGGGGACTAGGAGATACGCAGTATTTT. Its protein is CASSEGGLGDTQYF.

J is TRBJ2-3 and V is TRBV4-1; D may be TRBD2 (5 bases). V dropped 0 bases and J dropped 2 bases, with 15 bases sitting between them. The CDR3 runs 17 residues. The germline gives CDR1 MGHRA, CDR2 YSYEKL. In DNA, the CDR3 is TGCGCCAGCAGCCAAGATTTCGAGGGCGGATACACAGATACGCAGTATTTT. Translated: CASSQDFEGGYTDTQYF.

This chain connects TRBV4-1 to TRBJ1-4, with a possible D match to TRBD1 (6 bases). The CDR3 sequence is 17 residues long. Per the germline V gene, CDR1 is MGHRA and CDR2 is YSYEKL. V was cut by 0 bases and J by 11 bases, with 22 bases left in between. CDR3 residues: CASSQEGGRRAMEKLFF. CDR3 sequence (DNA): TGCGCCAGCAGCCAAGAGGGGGGCCGGCGGGCTATGGAGAAACTGTTTTTT.

The chain joins TRBV7-6 to TRBJ2-7; D ambiguous. The V gene's germline CDR1 is SGHVS and CDR2 FNYEAQ. The CDR3 consists of 14 residues. V dropped 6 bases and J dropped 5 bases, with 17 bases sitting between them. CDR3 protein: CASRPREYGDEQYF. In DNA form, the CDR3 reads TGTGCCAGCAGACCTAGAGAGTACGGCGACGAGCAGTACTTC.

This clone occurred a few times. The CDR3: CASRVAGGPAEQYF. The CDR3 DNA is TGCGCCAGCAGGGTAGCGGGAGGCCCCGCCGAGCAGTACTTC. The chain joins TRBV10-2 to TRBJ2-7, with 10 bases fitting TRBD2. The ends lost 6 bases at V and 6 bases at J; junction bases unmatched: 8. Germline loops: CDR1 WSHSY, CDR2 SAAADI. The CDR3 totals 14 residues.

The chain combines TRBV4-1 with TRBJ2-7; D might be TRBD2 (6 bases). This CDR3 is 16 amino acids long. The V gene's germline CDR1 is MGHRA and CDR2 YSYEKL. Between the trimmed V and J ends, which lost 0 bases and 6 bases, there was a span of 18 bases. The CDR3 DNA is TGCGCCAGCAGCCAAGAAGCGATAGGGAGGAGTGGCGAGCAGTACTTC. Protein sequence: CASSQEAIGRSGEQYF.

Only a few counts were recorded for this clone. V gene TRBV4-1 combines with J gene TRBJ2-1; 9 nucleotides line up with TRBD2. CDR1 is MGHRA, CDR2 YSYEKL, per germline. V lost 3 bases, J lost 2 bases, and 2 bases stayed unmatched. This CDR3 has 15 residues. CDR3 amino acids: CASSQRLAAYNEQFF. The CDR3 DNA reads TGCGCCAGCAGCCAGAGACTAGCGGCCTACAATGAGCAGTTCTTC.